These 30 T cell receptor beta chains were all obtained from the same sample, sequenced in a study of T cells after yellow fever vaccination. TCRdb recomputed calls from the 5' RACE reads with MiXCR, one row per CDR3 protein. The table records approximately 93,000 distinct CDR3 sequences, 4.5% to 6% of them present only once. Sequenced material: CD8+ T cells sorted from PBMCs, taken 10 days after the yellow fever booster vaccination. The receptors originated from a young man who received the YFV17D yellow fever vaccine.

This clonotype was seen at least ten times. The CDR3: CAISPQGINEQFF. The CDR3 nucleotides are TGTGCCATCAGCCCCCAGGGGATCAATGAGCAGTTCTTC. The chain links TRBV10-3 to TRBJ2-1; the D gene is possibly TRBD1 (6 bases). CDR1 is ENHRY and CDR2 is SYGVKD in the germline V gene. V lost 6 bases, J lost 6 bases, and 12 bases lay in between. This CDR3 is built from 13 residues.

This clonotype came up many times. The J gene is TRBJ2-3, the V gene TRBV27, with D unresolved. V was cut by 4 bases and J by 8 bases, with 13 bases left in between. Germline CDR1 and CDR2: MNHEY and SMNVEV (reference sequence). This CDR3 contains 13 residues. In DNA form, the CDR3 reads TGTGCCAGCAGTTCTGGATTTGCATTTACGCAGTATTTT. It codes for CASSSGFAFTQYF.

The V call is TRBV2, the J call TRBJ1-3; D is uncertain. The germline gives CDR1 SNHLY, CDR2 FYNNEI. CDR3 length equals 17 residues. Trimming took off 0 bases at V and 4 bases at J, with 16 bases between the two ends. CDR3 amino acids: CASSEALPGVLGNTIYF. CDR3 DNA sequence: TGTGCCAGCAGTGAAGCGCTTCCTGGGGTTTTGGGAAACACCATATATTTT.

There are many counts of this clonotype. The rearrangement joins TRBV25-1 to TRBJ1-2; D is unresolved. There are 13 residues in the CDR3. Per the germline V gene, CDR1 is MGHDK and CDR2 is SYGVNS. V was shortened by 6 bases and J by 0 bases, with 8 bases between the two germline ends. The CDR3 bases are TGTGCCAGCAGGGGTCCTCCTAACTATGGCTACACCTTC. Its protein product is CASRGPPNYGYTF.

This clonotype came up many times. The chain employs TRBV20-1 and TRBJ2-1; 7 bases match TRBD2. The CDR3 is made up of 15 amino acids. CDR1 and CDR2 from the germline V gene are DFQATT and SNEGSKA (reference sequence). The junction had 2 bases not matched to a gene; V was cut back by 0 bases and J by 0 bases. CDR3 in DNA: TGCAGTGCTAGAGAGCGGGGGAGCTCCTACAATGAGCAGTTCTTC. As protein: CSARERGSSYNEQFF.

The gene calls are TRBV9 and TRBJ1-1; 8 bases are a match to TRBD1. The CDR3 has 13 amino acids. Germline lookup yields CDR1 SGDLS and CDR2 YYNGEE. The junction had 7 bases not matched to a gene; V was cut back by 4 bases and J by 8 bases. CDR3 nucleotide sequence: TGTGCCAGCAGCATCGGGACAGGAGCCGAAGCTTTCTTT. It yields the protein CASSIGTGAEAFF.

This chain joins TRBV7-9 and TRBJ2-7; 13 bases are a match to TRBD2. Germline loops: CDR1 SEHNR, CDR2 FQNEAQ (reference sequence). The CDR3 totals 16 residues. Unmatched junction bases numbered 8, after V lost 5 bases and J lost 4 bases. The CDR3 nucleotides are TGTGCCAGCAGCCCCACGACTAGCGGGGGGTCTTACGAGCAGTACTTC. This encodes CASSPTTSGGSYEQYF.

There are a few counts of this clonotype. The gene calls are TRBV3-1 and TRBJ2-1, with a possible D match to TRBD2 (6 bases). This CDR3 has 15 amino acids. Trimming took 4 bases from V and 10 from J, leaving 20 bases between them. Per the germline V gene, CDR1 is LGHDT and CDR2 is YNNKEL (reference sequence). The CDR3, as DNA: TGTGCCAGCAGCCTCCAGCGGGCACGCGCTCGGGAGCAGTTCTTC. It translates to CASSLQRARAREQFF.

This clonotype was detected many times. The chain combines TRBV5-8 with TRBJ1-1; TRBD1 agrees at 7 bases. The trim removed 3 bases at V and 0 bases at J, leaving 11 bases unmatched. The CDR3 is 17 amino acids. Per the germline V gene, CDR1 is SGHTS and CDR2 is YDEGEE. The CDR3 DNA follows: TGTGCCAGCAGCTCAGGGGGACGGGGGCGGGTGAACACTGAAGCTTTCTTT. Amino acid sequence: CASSSGGRGRVNTEAFF.

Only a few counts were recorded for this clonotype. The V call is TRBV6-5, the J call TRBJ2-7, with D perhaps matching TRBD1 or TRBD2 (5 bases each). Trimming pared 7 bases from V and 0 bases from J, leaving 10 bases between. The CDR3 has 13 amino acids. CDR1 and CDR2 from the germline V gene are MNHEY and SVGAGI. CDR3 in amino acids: CASTEDNSYEQYF. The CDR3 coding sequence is TGTGCCAGCACGGAGGACAACTCCTACGAGCAGTACTTC.

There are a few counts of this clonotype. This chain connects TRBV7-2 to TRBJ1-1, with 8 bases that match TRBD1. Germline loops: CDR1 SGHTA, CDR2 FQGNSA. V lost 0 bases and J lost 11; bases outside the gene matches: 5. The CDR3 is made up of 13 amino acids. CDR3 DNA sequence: TGTGCCAGCAGCTTAGCCAGGGGGCGGTTGGCTTTCTTT. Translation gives CASSLARGRLAFF.

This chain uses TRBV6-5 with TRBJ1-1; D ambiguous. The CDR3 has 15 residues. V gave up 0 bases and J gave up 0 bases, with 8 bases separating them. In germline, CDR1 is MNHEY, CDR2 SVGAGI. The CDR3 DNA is TGTGCCAGCAGTTACTCGAATCAGATGAACACTGAAGCTTTCTTT. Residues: CASSYSNQMNTEAFF.

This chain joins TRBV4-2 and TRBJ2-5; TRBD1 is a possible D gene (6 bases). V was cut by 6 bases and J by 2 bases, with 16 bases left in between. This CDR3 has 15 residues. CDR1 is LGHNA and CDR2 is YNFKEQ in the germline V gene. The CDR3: CASSLQPRGQETQYF. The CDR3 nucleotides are TGTGCCAGCAGTCTTCAACCGAGGGGGCAAGAGACCCAGTACTTC.

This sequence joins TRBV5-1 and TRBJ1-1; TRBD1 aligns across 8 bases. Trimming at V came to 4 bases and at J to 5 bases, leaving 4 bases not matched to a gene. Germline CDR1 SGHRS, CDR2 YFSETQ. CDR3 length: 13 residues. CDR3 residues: CASSHQGATEAFF. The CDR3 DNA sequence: TGCGCCAGCAGCCACCAGGGGGCGACTGAAGCTTTCTTT.

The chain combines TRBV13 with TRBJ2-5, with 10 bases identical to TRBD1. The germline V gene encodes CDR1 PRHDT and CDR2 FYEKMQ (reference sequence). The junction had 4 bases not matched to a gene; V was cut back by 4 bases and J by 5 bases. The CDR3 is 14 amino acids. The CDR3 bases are TGTGCCAGCAGCTCCGGGACAGGGGCGGAGACCCAGTACTTC. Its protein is CASSSGTGAETQYF.

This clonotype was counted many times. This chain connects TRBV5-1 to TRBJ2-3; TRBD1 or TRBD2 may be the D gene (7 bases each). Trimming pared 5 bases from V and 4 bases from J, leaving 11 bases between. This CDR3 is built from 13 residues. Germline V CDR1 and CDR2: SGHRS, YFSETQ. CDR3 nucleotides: TGCGCCAGCAGATCAGGGGGGGCAGATACGCAGTATTTT. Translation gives CASRSGGADTQYF. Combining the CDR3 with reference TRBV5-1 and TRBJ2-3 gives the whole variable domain KAGVTQTPRYLIKTRGQQVTLSCSPISGHRSVSWYQQTPGQGLQFLFEYFSETQRNKGNFPGRFSGRQFSNSRSEMNVSTLELGDSALYLCASRSGGADTQYFGPGTRLTVL.

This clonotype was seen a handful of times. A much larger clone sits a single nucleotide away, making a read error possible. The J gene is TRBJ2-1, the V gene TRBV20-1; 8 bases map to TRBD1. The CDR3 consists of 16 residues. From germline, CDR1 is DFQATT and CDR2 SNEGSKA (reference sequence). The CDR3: CSAPRTGLGSYSEQFF. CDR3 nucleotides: TGCAGTGCCCCCAGGACAGGGCTTGGGTCCTACAGTGAGCAGTTCTTC.

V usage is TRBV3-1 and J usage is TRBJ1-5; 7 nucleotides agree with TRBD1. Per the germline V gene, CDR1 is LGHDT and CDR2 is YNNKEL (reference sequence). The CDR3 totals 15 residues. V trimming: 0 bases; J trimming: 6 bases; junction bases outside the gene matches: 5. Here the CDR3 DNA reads TGTGCCAGCAGCCAAGATCTCAGGGGGACTCAGCCCCAGCATTTT. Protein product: CASSQDLRGTQPQHF.

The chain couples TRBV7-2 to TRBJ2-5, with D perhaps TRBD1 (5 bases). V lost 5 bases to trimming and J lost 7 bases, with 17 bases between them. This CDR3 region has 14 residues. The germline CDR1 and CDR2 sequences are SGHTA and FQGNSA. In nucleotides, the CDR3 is TGTGCCAGCAGCCCCCGCGACAGAATTTGGACCCAGTACTTC. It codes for CASSPRDRIWTQYF.

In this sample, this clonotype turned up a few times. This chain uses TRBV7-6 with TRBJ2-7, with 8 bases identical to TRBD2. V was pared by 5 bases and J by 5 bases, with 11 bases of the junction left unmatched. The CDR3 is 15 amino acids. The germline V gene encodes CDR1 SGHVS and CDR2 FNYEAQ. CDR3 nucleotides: TGTGCCAGCAGCCCCAGGGCGGGGGGATCCAACGAGCAGTACGTC. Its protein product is CASSPRAGGSNEQYV.

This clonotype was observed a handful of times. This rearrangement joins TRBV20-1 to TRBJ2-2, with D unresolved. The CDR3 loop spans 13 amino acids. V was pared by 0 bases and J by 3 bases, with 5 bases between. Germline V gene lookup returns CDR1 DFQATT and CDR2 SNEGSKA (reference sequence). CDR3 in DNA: TGCAGTGCTAGAGAGGGGTACACCGGGGAGCTGTTTTTT. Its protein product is CSAREGYTGELFF.

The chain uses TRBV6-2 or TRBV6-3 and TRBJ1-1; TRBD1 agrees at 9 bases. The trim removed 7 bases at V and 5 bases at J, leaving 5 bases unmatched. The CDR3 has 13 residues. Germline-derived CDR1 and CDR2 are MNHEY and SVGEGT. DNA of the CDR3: TGTGCCAGCACCTGGGACAGGGCGACTGAAGCTTTCTTT. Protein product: CASTWDRATEAFF.

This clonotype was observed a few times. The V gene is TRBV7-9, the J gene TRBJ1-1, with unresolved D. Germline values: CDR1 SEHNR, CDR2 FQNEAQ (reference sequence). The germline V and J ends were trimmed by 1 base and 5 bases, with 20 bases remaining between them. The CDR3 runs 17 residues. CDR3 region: CASSLEGVGQKGTEAFF. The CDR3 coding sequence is TGTGCCAGCAGCTTAGAGGGAGTAGGGCAGAAGGGAACTGAAGCTTTCTTT.

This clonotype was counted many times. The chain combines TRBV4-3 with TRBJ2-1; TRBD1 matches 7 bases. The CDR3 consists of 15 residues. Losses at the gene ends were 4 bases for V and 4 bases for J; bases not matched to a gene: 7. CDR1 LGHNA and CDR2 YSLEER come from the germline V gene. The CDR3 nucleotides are TGCGCCAGCAGCCCAGGGACAGCAAATTACAATGAGCAGTTCTTC. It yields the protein CASSPGTANYNEQFF.

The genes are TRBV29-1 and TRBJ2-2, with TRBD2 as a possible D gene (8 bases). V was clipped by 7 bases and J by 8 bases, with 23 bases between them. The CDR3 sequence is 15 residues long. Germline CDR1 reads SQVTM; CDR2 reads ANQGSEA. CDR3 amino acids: CSAGGRTGSPGELFF. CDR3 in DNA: TGCAGCGCGGGAGGGCGGACAGGAAGTCCTGGGGAGCTGTTTTTT.

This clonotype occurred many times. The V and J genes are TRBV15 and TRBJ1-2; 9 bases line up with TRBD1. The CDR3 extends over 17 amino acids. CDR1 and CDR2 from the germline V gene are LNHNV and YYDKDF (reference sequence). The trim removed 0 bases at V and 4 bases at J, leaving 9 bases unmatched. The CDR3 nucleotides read TGTGCCACCAGCAGAGACGCCACAGGGGGCCTTACCTATGGCTACACCTTC. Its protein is CATSRDATGGLTYGYTF.

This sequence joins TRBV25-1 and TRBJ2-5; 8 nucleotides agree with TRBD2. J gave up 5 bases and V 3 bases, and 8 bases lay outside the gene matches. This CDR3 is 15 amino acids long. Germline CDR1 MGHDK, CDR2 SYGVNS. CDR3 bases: TGTGCCAGCAGTGACCGTGCGGGGGGCGAGGAGACCCAGTACTTC. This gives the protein CASSDRAGGEETQYF.

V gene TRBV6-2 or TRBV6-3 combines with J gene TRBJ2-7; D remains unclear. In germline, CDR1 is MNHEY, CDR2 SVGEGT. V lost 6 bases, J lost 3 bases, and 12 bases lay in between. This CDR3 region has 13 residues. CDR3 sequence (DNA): TGTGCCAGCAGAGGCAGGAAAGACTACGAGCAGTACTTC. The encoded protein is CASRGRKDYEQYF.

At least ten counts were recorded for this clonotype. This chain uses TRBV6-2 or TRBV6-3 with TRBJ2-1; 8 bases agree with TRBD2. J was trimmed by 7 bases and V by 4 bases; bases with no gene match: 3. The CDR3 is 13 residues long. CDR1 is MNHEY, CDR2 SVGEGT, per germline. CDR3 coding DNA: TGTGCCAGCAGTTCCGGGACTAGTAATGAGCAGTTCTTC. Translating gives CASSSGTSNEQFF.

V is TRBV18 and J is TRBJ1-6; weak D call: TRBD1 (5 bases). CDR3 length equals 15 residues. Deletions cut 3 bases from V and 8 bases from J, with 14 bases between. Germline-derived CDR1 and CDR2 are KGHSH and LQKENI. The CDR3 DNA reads TGTGCCAGCTCACCTGGTCGCCAGGGTCATTCACCCCTCCACTTT. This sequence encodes CASSPGRQGHSPLHF.